The clone carrying this T cell receptor (beta chain) was found a few times. No antigen is known for it. RNA transcripts gave rise to amplified TCR beta CDR3 regions. An initial round of RT-PCR targeting the TCR CDR3 relied on the HTBI primer set. In TCRdb, the multiplex PCR reads were re-called with MiXCR into one record per CDR3 protein. The sample holds around 620,000 distinct CDR3 sequences, about 17% seen once. This entry comes from a study of T cells in Graves' hyperthyroidism and ophthalmopathy. Notes on the study in general: Blood also held most thyroid clonotypes expanded beyond 0.001. Ophthalmopathy onset followed model prediction by a median around 6.6 months.

Germline values: CDR1 DFQATT, CDR2 SNEGSKA (reference sequence). V shed 6 bases, J shed 7 bases, and the junction held 6 bases outside the gene matches. The CDR3 length is 13 residues. Investigators excluded patients with uncontrolled infection, other autoimmune disease, pregnancy or lactation. Each 10 ml fresh peripheral blood draw supplied the PBMCs. This clonotype was sampled from a woman aged 25 to 39 with Graves' hyperthyroidism. Sequencing was performed on blood. The V call is TRBV20-1, the J call TRBJ2-7; 13 nucleotides align to TRBD2. This CDR3 is CSALTSGRGEQYF. For the CDR3, the DNA is TGCAGTGCCCTAACTAGCGGGAGGGGAGAGCAGTACTTC.